The entry below gives a single T cell receptor beta chain sequence along with its context. The CDR3 sequence is 14 residues long. The V gene lost 4 bases and the J gene lost 0 bases, with 13 bases spanning the gap. CDR1 and CDR2 (germline): SQVTM, ANQGSEA. The entry originates in a study of control samples from healthy donors and cancer patients. TCRdb keeps only in-frame clones here, not all; method: immunoSEQ multiplex PCR. The data hold 70,000 to 100,000 clones, with around nine tenths observed a single time. The chain has TRBV29-1 and TRBJ2-7, with D possibly TRBD2 on 5 matching bases. The source material was PBMCs. This TCR came from a woman in her sixties with head and neck cancer. This CDR3 is CSVGGSASSYEQYF. CDR3 nucleotides: TGCAGCGTTGGCGGGTCCGCGAGCTCCTACGAGCAGTACTTC.